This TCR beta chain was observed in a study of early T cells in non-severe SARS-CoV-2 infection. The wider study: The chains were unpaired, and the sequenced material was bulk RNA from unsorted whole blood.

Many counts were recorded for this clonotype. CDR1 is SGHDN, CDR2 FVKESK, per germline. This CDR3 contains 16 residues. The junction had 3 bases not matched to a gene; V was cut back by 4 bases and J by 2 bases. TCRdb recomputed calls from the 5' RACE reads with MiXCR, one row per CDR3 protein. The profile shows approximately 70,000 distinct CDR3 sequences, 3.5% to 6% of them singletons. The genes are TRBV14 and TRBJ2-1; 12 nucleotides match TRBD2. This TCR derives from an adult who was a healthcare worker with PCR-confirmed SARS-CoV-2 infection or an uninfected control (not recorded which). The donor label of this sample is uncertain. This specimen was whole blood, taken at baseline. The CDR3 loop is CASSPSSGGAYNEQFF. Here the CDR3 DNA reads TGTGCCAGCAGCCCATCTAGCGGGGGGGCCTACAATGAGCAGTTCTTC. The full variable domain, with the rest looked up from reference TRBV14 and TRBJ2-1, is EAGVTQFPSHSVIEKGQTVTLRCDPISGHDNLYWYRRVMGKEIKFLLHFVKESKQDESGMPNNRFLAERTGGTYSTLKVQPAELEDSGVYFCASSPSSGGAYNEQFFGPGTRLTVL.